A selection of T cell receptor beta chains follows, all from one sample in a study of blood T cell repertoires in COVID-19. Profiled with immunoSEQ multiplex PCR; TCRdb holds only in-frame clones, not every one. The data contain 55,000 to 90,000 clones, 88% of them singletons. Specimen: peripheral blood. The source is a human donor in a cohort sampled during active COVID-19. CDR3s include the opening cysteine and the closing phenylalanine or tryptophan. The order of the fields is V gene, J gene, D gene, clone size, CDR3 DNA, CDR3 protein. A D gene is named only where the DNA matches it firmly. Size tells how often a clone was seen (once, few, many) or the class of an expanded clone, and some rows leave it out.

v_gene: TRBV5-5
j_gene: TRBJ1-4
d_gene: TRBD1
abundance: -
CDR3nt: TGTGCCAGCAGCCCCGGGACAGTTTCAACTAATGAAAAACTGTTTTTT
CDR3aa: CASSPGTVSTNEKLFF

v_gene: TRBV12-3/TRBV12-4
j_gene: TRBJ1-1
d_gene: TRBD1
abundance: -
CDR3nt: TGTGCCAGCAGTTTTACAGGGGGCACTGAAGCTTTCTTT
CDR3aa: CASSFTGGTEAFF

v_gene: TRBV7-2
j_gene: TRBJ1-1
d_gene: -
abundance: few
CDR3nt: TGTGCCAGCAGCTTAGTTGCGGCAGGGGTCACTGAAGCTTTCTTT
CDR3aa: CASSLVAAGVTEAFF

v_gene: TRBV7-3
j_gene: TRBJ2-2
d_gene: TRBD1
abundance: -
CDR3nt: TGTGCCAGCAGCTCGATACAGGGGTCCGGGGAGCTGTTTTTT
CDR3aa: CASSSIQGSGELFF

v_gene: TRBV6-1
j_gene: TRBJ2-7
d_gene: TRBD2
abundance: -
CDR3nt: TGTGCCAGCAGTGAAAGGGGACTAGCGGGAGTTCCCTACGAGCAGTACTTC
CDR3aa: CASSERGLAGVPYEQYF

v_gene: TRBV7-9
j_gene: TRBJ1-1
d_gene: -
abundance: -
CDR3nt: TGTGCCAGCAGCTCCCAGGGACGCCCCGGGGGTACTGAAGCTTTCTTT
CDR3aa: CASSSQGRPGGTEAFF

v_gene: TRBV10-3
j_gene: TRBJ2-5
d_gene: TRBD2
abundance: once
CDR3nt: TGTGCCATCAAGAGTACTAGCGGGACTGAGACCCAGTACTTC
CDR3aa: CAIKSTSGTETQYF

v_gene: TRBV3-1/TRBV3-2
j_gene: TRBJ2-5
d_gene: -
abundance: -
CDR3nt: TGTGCCAGCAGCCTCAGAGAGACGGGAGAGACCCAGTACTTC
CDR3aa: CASSLRETGETQYF

v_gene: TRBV29-1
j_gene: TRBJ1-1
d_gene: TRBD1
abundance: few
CDR3nt: TGCAGCGTCGTGGGGGTTCCGGGACAGGGGATTAGCGCTGAAGCTTTCTTT
CDR3aa: CSVVGVPGQGISAEAFF

v_gene: TRBV6-6
j_gene: TRBJ1-1
d_gene: TRBD1
abundance: once
CDR3nt: TGTGCCAGCAGTACGGGACAGATCAACACTGAAGCTTTCTTT
CDR3aa: CASSTGQINTEAFF

v_gene: TRBV10-3
j_gene: TRBJ2-2
d_gene: TRBD1
abundance: -
CDR3nt: TGTGCCACCCAGCCCTCCTGGACAGGGGGCGCGGGCACCGGGGAGCTGTTTTTT
CDR3aa: CATQPSWTGGAGTGELFF

v_gene: TRBV5-1
j_gene: TRBJ1-1
d_gene: -
abundance: once
CDR3nt: TGCGCCAGCAGCCTAGACCCGCACTTCACTGAAGCTTTCTTT
CDR3aa: CASSLDPHFTEAFF

v_gene: TRBV28
j_gene: TRBJ2-7
d_gene: TRBD2
abundance: once
CDR3nt: TGTGCCAGCAACGTAGCGGGAGGGACGGACTACGAGCAGTACTTC
CDR3aa: CASNVAGGTDYEQYF

v_gene: TRBV11-2
j_gene: TRBJ1-5
d_gene: -
abundance: -
CDR3nt: TGTGCCAGCAGCTTTGAGGGTAAGAGTCAGCCCCAGCATTTT
CDR3aa: CASSFEGKSQPQHF

v_gene: TRBV10-1
j_gene: TRBJ1-1
d_gene: -
abundance: -
CDR3nt: TGCGCCAGCAGTGAGGGGGTACAGGGGAACACTGAAGCTTTCTTT
CDR3aa: CASSEGVQGNTEAFF

v_gene: TRBV5-1
j_gene: TRBJ1-1
d_gene: -
abundance: -
CDR3nt: TGCGCCAGCAGCTTGGACAGTCGAGAAAGCACTGAAGCTTTCTTT
CDR3aa: CASSLDSRESTEAFF

v_gene: TRBV27
j_gene: TRBJ2-7
d_gene: TRBD1
abundance: -
CDR3nt: TGTGCCAGCACCCAAGGGACAGATCCCTACGAGCAGTACTTC
CDR3aa: CASTQGTDPYEQYF

v_gene: TRBV5-4
j_gene: TRBJ2-1
d_gene: TRBD1
abundance: once
CDR3nt: TGTGCCAGCAACAATGACAGGGATGAGCAGTTCTTC
CDR3aa: CASNNDRDEQFF

v_gene: TRBV5-6
j_gene: TRBJ2-5
d_gene: -
abundance: -
CDR3nt: TGTGCCAGCAGCTTGTTGAGGGGGGGCGCATCCCAGTACTTC
CDR3aa: CASSLLRGGASQYF

v_gene: TRBV6-4
j_gene: TRBJ1-4
d_gene: -
abundance: -
CDR3nt: TGTGCCAGCAGTGACTCTCAGCGGATAGGGAGTGAAAAACTGTTTTTT
CDR3aa: CASSDSQRIGSEKLFF

v_gene: TRBV30
j_gene: TRBJ1-1
d_gene: -
abundance: -
CDR3nt: TGTGCCTGGAGTTCCTCTCTTGAAGCTTTCTTT
CDR3aa: CAWSSSLEAFF

v_gene: TRBV3-1/TRBV3-2
j_gene: TRBJ1-2
d_gene: TRBD1
abundance: once
CDR3nt: TGTGCCAGCAGCCAAGCGGACAGGGATTATGGCTACACCTTC
CDR3aa: CASSQADRDYGYTF

v_gene: TRBV30
j_gene: TRBJ1-4
d_gene: -
abundance: -
CDR3nt: TGTGCCTGGACAGGGGATGATGAAAAACTGTTTTTT
CDR3aa: CAWTGDDEKLFF

v_gene: TRBV6-4
j_gene: TRBJ1-1
d_gene: -
abundance: -
CDR3nt: TGTGCCAGCAGTGACTCGGGCAGGGGACGGACTGAAGCTTTCTTT
CDR3aa: CASSDSGRGRTEAFF

v_gene: TRBV24-1
j_gene: TRBJ1-2
d_gene: -
abundance: -
CDR3nt: TGTGCCACCAGTGATTCACCCCGGGGGTCTTTCGGCTACACCTTC
CDR3aa: CATSDSPRGSFGYTF

v_gene: TRBV28
j_gene: TRBJ2-1
d_gene: -
abundance: -
CDR3nt: TGTGCCAGCAGTGTGGACTTTAGCGAATACAATGAGCAGTTCTTC
CDR3aa: CASSVDFSEYNEQFF

v_gene: TRBV25-1
j_gene: TRBJ2-1
d_gene: -
abundance: once
CDR3nt: TGTGCCAGCAGTGGTAGGACTCACTACAATGAGCAGTTCTTC
CDR3aa: CASSGRTHYNEQFF

v_gene: TRBV7-9
j_gene: TRBJ2-7
d_gene: TRBD1
abundance: few
CDR3nt: TGTGCCACCAGACCGGGACAGGGACCCTACGAGCAGTACTTC
CDR3aa: CATRPGQGPYEQYF

v_gene: TRBV5-4
j_gene: TRBJ2-1
d_gene: -
abundance: -
CDR3nt: TGTGCCAGCAGCTTGCCCGGGACAATGACTAACAATGAGCAGTTCTTC
CDR3aa: CASSLPGTMTNNEQFF

v_gene: TRBV19
j_gene: TRBJ2-3
d_gene: TRBD2
abundance: -
CDR3nt: TGTGCCACTCGAGGGTCCTGGGGGGGTCCAGATACGCAGTATTTT
CDR3aa: CATRGSWGGPDTQYF

v_gene: TRBV4-2
j_gene: TRBJ1-1
d_gene: -
abundance: once
CDR3nt: TGTGCCAGCAGCCAATCTGGGGGGTTCGAAGCTTTCTTT
CDR3aa: CASSQSGGFEAFF

v_gene: TRBV6-4
j_gene: TRBJ2-1
d_gene: TRBD2
abundance: -
CDR3nt: TGTGCCAGCAGTGAAAAGCGGGAGGGCGGCAATGAGCAGTTCTTC
CDR3aa: CASSEKREGGNEQFF

v_gene: TRBV5-5
j_gene: TRBJ1-5
d_gene: -
abundance: -
CDR3nt: TGTGCCAGCAGCTTAACACAGAGCGGGGGGTATAGCAATCAGCCCCAGCATTTT
CDR3aa: CASSLTQSGGYSNQPQHF

v_gene: TRBV3-1/TRBV3-2
j_gene: TRBJ2-1
d_gene: TRBD2
abundance: -
CDR3nt: TGTGCCAGCAGCCAACGAGCACTAGCGGGAGCAGGAGAGCAGTTCTTC
CDR3aa: CASSQRALAGAGEQFF

v_gene: TRBV4-2
j_gene: TRBJ2-3
d_gene: TRBD2
abundance: few
CDR3nt: TGTGCCAGCAGCCAAGGTCGGCGGGAGTCAGATACGCAGTATTTT
CDR3aa: CASSQGRRESDTQYF

v_gene: TRBV30
j_gene: TRBJ2-3
d_gene: TRBD2
abundance: -
CDR3nt: TGTGCCTGGAGAGCGAGCGGGGGCACAGATACGCAGTATTTT
CDR3aa: CAWRASGGTDTQYF

v_gene: TRBV19
j_gene: TRBJ2-2
d_gene: TRBD2
abundance: -
CDR3nt: TGTGCCAGCCGCCCGGGACTAGCGACCTCCGGCGGGGAGCTGTTTTTT
CDR3aa: CASRPGLATSGGELFF

v_gene: TRBV10-3
j_gene: TRBJ2-7
d_gene: -
abundance: -
CDR3nt: TGTGCCATCAGTGAGTCAGGGGGTTCCTACGAGCAGTACTTC
CDR3aa: CAISESGGSYEQYF

v_gene: TRBV7-9
j_gene: TRBJ2-7
d_gene: TRBD2
abundance: -
CDR3nt: TGTGCCAGCAGCTTAGTAGGCAGCGGGACTTCGCAGTACTTC
CDR3aa: CASSLVGSGTSQYF

v_gene: TRBV29-1
j_gene: TRBJ1-1
d_gene: TRBD1
abundance: -
CDR3nt: TGCAGCGGCCTGGGACAGTTGAACACTGAAGCTTTCTTT
CDR3aa: CSGLGQLNTEAFF

v_gene: TRBV5-1
j_gene: TRBJ2-5
d_gene: -
abundance: -
CDR3nt: TGCGCCAGCAGCCCCCGACGGAGGGAGGAGACCCAGTACTTC
CDR3aa: CASSPRRREETQYF

v_gene: TRBV5-5
j_gene: TRBJ1-5
d_gene: -
abundance: -
CDR3nt: TGTGCCAGCAGCCCCCAACAGGGTAACAATCAGCCCCAGCATTTT
CDR3aa: CASSPQQGNNQPQHF

v_gene: TRBV4-2
j_gene: TRBJ2-5
d_gene: TRBD2
abundance: -
CDR3nt: TGTGCCAGCAGCTTAGGCGGGACTAGCGGCCTACAAGAGACCCAGTACTTC
CDR3aa: CASSLGGTSGLQETQYF

v_gene: TRBV12-3/TRBV12-4
j_gene: TRBJ2-1
d_gene: TRBD2
abundance: -
CDR3nt: TGTGCCAGCAGTTTAGAGGCGGGAGGGCAGTTCTTC
CDR3aa: CASSLEAGGQFF

v_gene: TRBV27
j_gene: TRBJ1-2
d_gene: TRBD1
abundance: -
CDR3nt: TGTGCCAGCAGAGCGGGGACAGGGGGCTATGGCTACACCTTC
CDR3aa: CASRAGTGGYGYTF

v_gene: TRBV6-6
j_gene: TRBJ1-1
d_gene: -
abundance: -
CDR3nt: TGTGCCAGCAGTTCCAGAAACACTGAAGCTTTCTTT
CDR3aa: CASSSRNTEAFF

v_gene: TRBV29-1
j_gene: TRBJ1-2
d_gene: -
abundance: once
CDR3nt: TGCAGCGTTGAGACAGCGTTTGGCTACACCTTC
CDR3aa: CSVETAFGYTF

v_gene: TRBV19
j_gene: TRBJ1-6
d_gene: TRBD1
abundance: -
CDR3nt: TGTGCCAGTAGGGTTATGACAGGGGTCGATTCACCCCTCCACTTT
CDR3aa: CASRVMTGVDSPLHF

v_gene: TRBV28
j_gene: TRBJ2-3
d_gene: TRBD2
abundance: -
CDR3nt: TGTGCCACCAACTTAGCGGGCGCCCTTATGTATTTT
CDR3aa: CATNLAGALMYF

v_gene: TRBV7-9
j_gene: TRBJ1-4
d_gene: TRBD1
abundance: -
CDR3nt: TGTGCCAGCAGCCTATGGGGGACAGCAACTAATGAAAAACTGTTTTTT
CDR3aa: CASSLWGTATNEKLFF

v_gene: TRBV6-1
j_gene: TRBJ2-1
d_gene: -
abundance: -
CDR3nt: TGTGCCAGCAGTGATAGCTCCTACAATGAGCAGTTCTTC
CDR3aa: CASSDSSYNEQFF

v_gene: TRBV9
j_gene: TRBJ2-4
d_gene: -
abundance: -
CDR3nt: TGTGCCAGCAGCGTAGGGGGGGACTTCGCAAACATTCAGTACTTC
CDR3aa: CASSVGGDFANIQYF

v_gene: TRBV10-3
j_gene: TRBJ2-7
d_gene: -
abundance: -
CDR3nt: TGTGCCATCAGTGGGCCTCCGGGCTACGAGCAGTACTTC
CDR3aa: CAISGPPGYEQYF

v_gene: TRBV14
j_gene: TRBJ1-1
d_gene: TRBD1
abundance: -
CDR3nt: TGTGCCAGCGCTCGAGAGGACAGGGGGCCTGAAGCTTTCTTT
CDR3aa: CASAREDRGPEAFF

v_gene: TRBV5-6
j_gene: TRBJ1-1
d_gene: TRBD1
abundance: -
CDR3nt: TGTGCCAGCAGCTTGAGGGGGCGCTTCGTGAACACTGAAGCTTTCTTT
CDR3aa: CASSLRGRFVNTEAFF

v_gene: TRBV11-3
j_gene: TRBJ1-1
d_gene: -
abundance: -
CDR3nt: TGTGCCAGCAGGAATAGGGGCAGGGGAAGCCTGATTGAAGCTTTCTTT
CDR3aa: CASRNRGRGSLIEAFF

v_gene: TRBV5-1
j_gene: TRBJ2-7
d_gene: -
abundance: -
CDR3nt: TGCGCCAGCAGCTTGGGGACATCTGACCTCTACGAGCAGTACTTC
CDR3aa: CASSLGTSDLYEQYF

v_gene: TRBV5-1
j_gene: TRBJ2-1
d_gene: -
abundance: -
CDR3nt: TGCGCCAGCAGCGTGACTAGCAATGAGCAGTTCTTC
CDR3aa: CASSVTSNEQFF